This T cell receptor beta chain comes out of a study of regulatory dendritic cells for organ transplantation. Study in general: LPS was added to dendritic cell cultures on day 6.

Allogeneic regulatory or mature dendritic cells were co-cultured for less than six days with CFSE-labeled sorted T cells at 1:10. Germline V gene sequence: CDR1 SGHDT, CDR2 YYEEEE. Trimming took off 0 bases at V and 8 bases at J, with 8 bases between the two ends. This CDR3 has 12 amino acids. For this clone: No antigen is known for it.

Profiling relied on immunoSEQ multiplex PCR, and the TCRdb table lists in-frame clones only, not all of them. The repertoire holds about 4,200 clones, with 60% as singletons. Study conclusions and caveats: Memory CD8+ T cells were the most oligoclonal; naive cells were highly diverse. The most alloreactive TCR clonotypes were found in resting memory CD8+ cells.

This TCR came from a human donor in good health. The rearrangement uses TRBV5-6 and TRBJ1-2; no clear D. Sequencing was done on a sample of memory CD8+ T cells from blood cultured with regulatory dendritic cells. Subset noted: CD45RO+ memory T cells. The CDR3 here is CASSLEVEGYTF. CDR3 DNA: TGTGCCAGCAGCTTGGAGGTGGAGGGCTACACCTTC.